One and the same sample provided the 3 T cell receptor beta chains below, sequenced in a study of T-cell reconstitution after alpha-beta-depleted transplantation in children. TCRbeta library preparation incorporated unique molecular identifiers. TCRdb re-derived calls from the PCR reads in MiXCR, one entry per CDR3 protein. The data hold a few hundred thousand distinct CDR3 sequences, with under 30% observed a single time. This sample comprised PBMCs, mostly from graft donor cells, obtained 360 days after TCRalphabeta/CD19-depleted stem cell transplant. The receptor source for this set is a female patient aged 2-9 years who had a stem cell transplant for congenital amegakaryocytic thrombocytopenia, so the T cells may come from the graft donor.

The table lists this clonotype with many counts. This rearrangement joins TRBV7-9 to TRBJ2-1; no firm D call. The CDR3 is 12 amino acids. Germline V gene data show CDR1 as SEHNR and CDR2 as FQNEAQ (reference sequence). Trimming took 3 bases from V and 9 from J, leaving 9 bases between them. CDR3 loop: CASSLVVGEQFF. CDR3 DNA: TGTGCCAGCAGCTTGGTCGTAGGTGAGCAGTTCTTC.

This chain joins TRBV28 and TRBJ2-6; weak D call: TRBD1 (6 bases). CDR1 MDHEN and CDR2 SYDVKM come from the germline V gene. V lost 4 bases and J lost 0, with 16 bases in between. This CDR3 contains 18 residues. The CDR3 nucleotides are TGTGCCAGCAGTTCATCCCGGACAGCCTACTCTGGGGCCAACGTCCTGACTTTC. Translated, it gives CASSSSRTAYSGANVLTF.

The chain uses TRBV5-1 and TRBJ2-3; 9 bases fit TRBD1. Germline trimming cut 3 bases from V and 9 bases from J; bases unmatched to any gene: 20. Germline CDR1 is SGHRS and CDR2 is YFSETQ. The CDR3 is made up of 18 amino acids. This chain's CDR3 is CASSWASFTGGAEETQYF. The DNA for the CDR3 is TGCGCCAGCAGCTGGGCCTCGTTTACAGGGGGCGCCGAGGAAACGCAGTATTTT.